This T cell receptor beta chain is drawn from a study of T cells after yellow fever vaccination. The wider study: Some fractions had low cell numbers, and these were prepared with SMART-Seq v4 Ultra Low Input.

Worth noting for this clonotype: What it binds is unknown.

TCRdb independently ran MiXCR on the 5' RACE reads; one entry per CDR3 protein. The top ten clones hold about 14% of a sample with 550,000 to 750,000 distinct CDR3 sequences, roughly 14% of them seen once. Study-level results: Reappearing after the booster were most of the clones from primary vaccination (about 96% CD4, around 90% CD8). Faster peaking, at day 5 versus 15, marked a secondary response that was weaker. Clonotypes shared by both compartments, CD4 and CD8, made up a small share.

Trimming left V 5 bases short and J 12 bases short, with 21 bases between. The CDR3 is 14 amino acids. Germline CDR1 SGHRS, CDR2 YFSETQ. The chain is built from TRBV5-1 and TRBJ2-1; a weak D match, TRBD1 (6 bases). This TCR derives from a man younger than 40 who received the YFV17D yellow fever vaccine. The source was PBMCs, collected on the day of the yellow fever booster vaccination. As DNA, the CDR3 is TGCGCCAGCAGTCCCGGGCGAGAACAGGGTGTGCAGTTCTTC. Translating gives CASSPGREQGVQFF.